A selection of T cell receptor beta chains follows, all from one sample in a study of T cell repertoires in cytomegalovirus infection. Each CDR3 protein gets one entry after TCRdb re-called the reads with MiXCR. The sample has roughly 860,000 distinct CDR3 sequences, about 33% seen once; the top ten hold roughly 12%. For these TCRs, the target antigens are not known. Sequenced here: cultured CD8+ T cells from PBMCs, sampled from culture after CMV antigen stimulation. These receptors all stem from a human donor in good health (CMV status not recorded). Some clones in this sample may be carry-over from other donors' samples. The CDR3 runs from the conserved cysteine through the conserved F or W. The D gene is left open where the match is weak. Not every row has a clone size; where given, it reads once, few, many or a size class.

d_call: TRBD1
clone_size: NA
j_call: TRBJ1-1
v_call: TRBV7-8
cdr3_aa: CASSSGQGLIGFYTEAFF
cdr3_nt: TGTGCCAGCAGCTCAGGACAGGGCCTGATTGGATTTTACACTGAAGCTTTCTTT

d_call: TRBD2
clone_size: NA
j_call: TRBJ2-3
v_call: TRBV4-1
cdr3_aa: CASSQVQAGGSEDTQYF
cdr3_nt: TGCGCCAGCAGCCAAGTACAAGCGGGGGGAAGTGAAGATACGCAGTATTTT

d_call: TRBD1
clone_size: few
j_call: TRBJ2-7
v_call: TRBV12-3/TRBV12-4
cdr3_aa: CASSYPDRGYEQYF
cdr3_nt: TGTGCCAGCAGCTACCCTGACAGGGGCTACGAGCAGTACTTC

d_call: NA
clone_size: NA
j_call: TRBJ2-6
v_call: TRBV7-2
cdr3_aa: CASSSYHSGANVLTF
cdr3_nt: TGTGCCAGCAGCTCGTACCATTCTGGGGCCAACGTCCTGACTTTC

d_call: NA
clone_size: NA
j_call: TRBJ1-2
v_call: TRBV19
cdr3_aa: CASSIGRSDYGYTF
cdr3_nt: TGTGCCAGTAGTATAGGGAGGTCGGACTATGGCTACACCTTC

d_call: NA
clone_size: NA
j_call: TRBJ1-6
v_call: TRBV2
cdr3_aa: CASSRSSISWNSPLHF
cdr3_nt: TGTGCCAGCAGTCGTTCCAGCATATCGTGGAATTCACCCCTCCACTTT

d_call: NA
clone_size: NA
j_call: TRBJ1-5
v_call: TRBV7-9
cdr3_aa: CASSPWAVDQPQHF
cdr3_nt: TGTGCCAGCAGCCCCTGGGCGGTTGATCAGCCCCAGCATTTT

d_call: NA
clone_size: NA
j_call: TRBJ1-2
v_call: TRBV12-3/TRBV12-4
cdr3_aa: CASSFFMTGPNYGYTF
cdr3_nt: TGTGCCAGCAGTTTCTTCATGACAGGTCCTAACTATGGCTACACCTTC

d_call: NA
clone_size: few
j_call: TRBJ1-5
v_call: TRBV12-3/TRBV12-4
cdr3_aa: CASSLGGLRPQHF
cdr3_nt: TGTGCCAGCAGTTTAGGAGGACTGAGGCCCCAGCATTTT

d_call: NA
clone_size: many
j_call: TRBJ2-4
v_call: TRBV7-2
cdr3_aa: CASSLDGGWNAKNIQYF
cdr3_nt: TGTGCCAGCAGCTTAGATGGGGGTTGGAACGCCAAAAACATTCAGTACTTC

d_call: NA
clone_size: NA
j_call: TRBJ1-2
v_call: TRBV4-3
cdr3_aa: CASRQELGDARTYGYTF
cdr3_nt: TGCGCCAGCCGCCAAGAGCTAGGGGACGCAAGAACGTATGGCTACACCTTC

d_call: NA
clone_size: NA
j_call: TRBJ2-2
v_call: TRBV7-8
cdr3_aa: CANTPVGTWELFF
cdr3_nt: TGTGCCAACACCCCCGTCGGGACCTGGGAGCTGTTTTTT